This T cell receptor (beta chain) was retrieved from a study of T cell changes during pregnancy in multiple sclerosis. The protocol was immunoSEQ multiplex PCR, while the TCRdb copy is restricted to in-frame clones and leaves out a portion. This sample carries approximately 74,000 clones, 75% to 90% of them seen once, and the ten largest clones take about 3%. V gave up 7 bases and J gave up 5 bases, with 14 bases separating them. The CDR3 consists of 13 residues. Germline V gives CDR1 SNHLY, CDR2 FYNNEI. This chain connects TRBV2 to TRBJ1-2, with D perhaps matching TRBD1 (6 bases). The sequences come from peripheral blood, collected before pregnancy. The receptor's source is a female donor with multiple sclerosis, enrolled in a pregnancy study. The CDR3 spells CASNRDKAYGYTF. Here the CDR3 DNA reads TGTGCCAGCAACCGGGACAAAGCGTATGGCTACACCTTC. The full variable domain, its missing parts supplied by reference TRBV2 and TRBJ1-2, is EPEVTQTPSHQVTQMGQEVILRCVPISNHLYFYWYRQILGQKVEFLVSFYNNEISEKSEIFDDQFSVERPDGSNFTLKIRSTKLEDSAMYFCASNRDKAYGYTFGSGTRLTVV.